The 25 T cell receptor beta chains listed next were all sequenced from one sample in a study of cytomegalovirus exposure and HLA in healthy donors. PCR used 60 Vbeta primers and 13 Jbeta primers. The assay was immunoSEQ multiplex PCR, and TCRdb's table has in-frame clones only and misses some. The sample records approximately 100,000 clones, 60% to 85% being singletons. The sample was PBMCs. These receptors all stem from a middle-aged woman in good health and CMV-seropositive.

The chain links TRBV9 to TRBJ2-1; 8 bases align to TRBD1. V lost 0 bases to trimming and J lost 6 bases; unmatched junction nucleotides: 5. The CDR3 is made up of 15 amino acids. Germline CDR1 is SGDLS and CDR2 is YYNGEE. The CDR3 DNA reads as TGTGCCAGCAGCGTAGAAGGACAGGGTGGCAATGAGCAGTTCTTC. As protein: CASSVEGQGGNEQFF.

V gene TRBV18 combines with J gene TRBJ1-2; D is unresolved. Germline loops: CDR1 KGHSH, CDR2 LQKENI. The CDR3 has 14 amino acids. V was clipped by 3 bases and J by 8 bases, with 16 bases between them. CDR3 sequence: CASSPLDSLEGYTF. CDR3 bases: TGTGCCAGCTCACCCCTAGACTCATTAGAGGGCTACACCTTC.

The V and J genes are TRBV5-1 and TRBJ2-2; D possibly corresponds to TRBD1 (6 bases). This CDR3 contains 15 residues. With 4 bases removed from V and 5 bases from J, the gap between germline ends came to 15 bases. CDR1 SGHRS and CDR2 YFSETQ come from the germline V gene. The CDR3 is CASSRRTVGTGELFF. In DNA, the CDR3 is TGCGCCAGCAGCCGGAGGACAGTCGGGACCGGGGAGCTGTTTTTT.

The chain carries TRBV5-1 and TRBJ1-1, with 7 bases identical to TRBD1. V gave up 4 bases and J gave up 6 bases; unmatched junction bases: 9. This CDR3 is built from 14 residues. The germline V gene encodes CDR1 SGHRS and CDR2 YFSETQ. The CDR3 here is CASSPQGLMAEAFF. The DNA of the CDR3 is TGCGCCAGCAGCCCACAGGGGTTGATGGCTGAAGCTTTCTTT. Together with reference TRBV5-1 and TRBJ1-1, the CDR3 gives the full variable domain: KAGVTQTPRYLIKTRGQQVTLSCSPISGHRSVSWYQQTPGQGLQFLFEYFSETQRNKGNFPGRFSGRQFSNSRSEMNVSTLELGDSALYLCASSPQGLMAEAFFGQGTRLTVV.

J is TRBJ2-1 and V is TRBV10-3; 9 bases agree with TRBD1. Germline CDR1 ENHRY, CDR2 SYGVKD. V shed 6 bases, J shed 7 bases, and the junction held 7 bases outside the gene matches. This CDR3 is 14 amino acids long. The CDR3 sequence is CAISPGQGLNEQFF. The CDR3 nucleotides are TGTGCCATCAGCCCGGGACAGGGCTTGAATGAGCAGTTCTTC.

V is TRBV7-9 and J is TRBJ1-6; no clear D. This CDR3 is built from 14 residues. V lost 5 bases, J lost 6 bases, and 11 bases lay in between. Germline CDR1 is SEHNR and CDR2 is FQNEAQ (reference sequence). The CDR3 protein is CASSAGNSNSPLHF. Written as DNA, the CDR3 is TGTGCCAGCAGCGCCGGAAACAGTAATTCACCCCTCCACTTT.

The chain couples TRBV7-2 to TRBJ1-5, with D unresolved. The CDR3 has 14 amino acids. Germline V gene sequence: CDR1 SGHTA, CDR2 FQGNSA. V was cut by 1 base and J by 4 bases, with 8 bases left in between. For the CDR3, the DNA is TGTGCCAGCAGCTTAGAGCTGTTTAATCAGCCCCAGCATTTT. Amino acid sequence: CASSLELFNQPQHF.

This sequence joins TRBV30 and TRBJ2-6; TRBD1 aligns across 7 bases. The V gene end was trimmed by 2 bases and the J gene end by 1 base; junction bases not matched to a gene: 14. CDR3 length: 19 amino acids. The germline gives CDR1 GTSNPN, CDR2 SVGIG (reference sequence). Written as DNA, the CDR3 is TGTGCCTGGAGTTACAGGGGTCTTGGCCTCGGTTCTGGGGCCAACGTCCTGACTTTC. The encoded protein is CAWSYRGLGLGSGANVLTF. Complete variable domain (other parts from reference TRBV30 and TRBJ2-6): SQTIHQWPATLVQPVGSPLSLECTVEGTSNPNLYWYRQAAGRGLQLLFYSVGIGQISSEVPQNLSASRPQDRQFILSSKKLLLSDSGFYLCAWSYRGLGLGSGANVLTFGAGSRLTVL.

The gene calls are TRBV7-2 and TRBJ2-7, with TRBD2 matching over 8 bases. Germline CDR1 and CDR2: SGHTA and FQGNSA. The CDR3 runs 14 residues. V dropped 2 bases and J dropped 3; count of bases not matched to a gene: 3. The CDR3 here is CASSLRRGGYEQYF. CDR3 DNA sequence: TGTGCCAGCAGCTTACGACGGGGGGGCTACGAGCAGTACTTC.

This clone appeared a single time. J is TRBJ2-2 and V is TRBV7-2; D gene unclear. Germline CDR1 reads SGHTA; CDR2 reads FQGNSA. The CDR3 has 14 residues. V dropped 6 bases and J dropped 4 bases, with 12 bases sitting between them. CDR3 in amino acids: CASRPKTGTGELFF. The CDR3 coding sequence is TGTGCCAGCAGGCCAAAAACCGGCACCGGGGAGCTGTTTTTT.

The V and J genes are TRBV6-1 and TRBJ1-2, with a possible D match to TRBD1 (6 bases). The CDR3 runs 13 residues. The V gene lost 6 bases and the J gene lost 4 bases, with 12 bases spanning the gap. Per germline, CDR1 MNHNS and CDR2 SASEGT. The CDR3 protein is CASRGGQFYGYTF. The CDR3 DNA reads as TGTGCCAGCAGGGGCGGACAGTTCTATGGCTACACCTTC.

V is TRBV5-1 and J is TRBJ1-1; TRBD1 matches at 7 bases. V shed 0 bases and J 0 bases; nucleotides not matched to a gene: 2. The V gene's germline CDR1 is SGHRS and CDR2 YFSETQ. CDR3 length: 15 amino acids. The CDR3 reads CASSLDRGMNTEAFF. The CDR3 region has the DNA TGCGCCAGCAGCTTGGACAGGGGCATGAACACTGAAGCTTTCTTT.

This CDR3 is CASSGSNQPQHF. CDR3 nucleotide sequence: TGTGCCAGTAGTGGTAGTAATCAGCCCCAGCATTTT. This chain links TRBV19 with TRBJ1-5; D gene ambiguous. With 5 bases removed from V and 4 bases from J, the gap between germline ends came to 6 bases. The CDR3 covers 12 residues. Germline V gene lookup returns CDR1 LNHDA and CDR2 SQIVND (reference sequence).

The CDR3 loop is CASSSGTGKETQYF. The DNA of the CDR3 is TGCGCCAGCAGCTCCGGGACAGGGAAAGAGACCCAGTACTTC. The chain couples TRBV5-1 to TRBJ2-5, with 9 bases fitting TRBD1. Trimming cost V 3 bases and J 3 bases; bases outside gene matches: 3. The germline V gene encodes CDR1 SGHRS and CDR2 YFSETQ. This CDR3 contains 14 residues. Complete variable domain (other parts from reference TRBV5-1 and TRBJ2-5): KAGVTQTPRYLIKTRGQQVTLSCSPISGHRSVSWYQQTPGQGLQFLFEYFSETQRNKGNFPGRFSGRQFSNSRSEMNVSTLELGDSALYLCASSSGTGKETQYFGPGTRLLVL.

The chain recombines TRBV5-1 with TRBJ2-7; 10 bases agree with TRBD1. CDR3 size: 17 residues. The trim removed 0 bases at V and 2 bases at J, leaving 8 bases unmatched. The germline V gene has CDR1 SGHRS and CDR2 YFSETQ. CDR3: CASSLGFSGQGTYEQYF. CDR3 sequence (DNA): TGCGCCAGCAGCTTGGGGTTCTCGGGACAGGGGACCTACGAGCAGTACTTC.

V and J are TRBV7-6 and TRBJ1-5; 7 bases match TRBD1. CDR1 SGHVS and CDR2 FNYEAQ come from the germline V gene. V was clipped by 5 bases and J by 8 bases; unmatched bases: 9. CDR3 length: 14 amino acids. In DNA, the CDR3 is TGTGCCAGCAGCCCTAGAGGAGGGGGCGAGCCCCAGCATTTT. Amino acids: CASSPRGGGEPQHF. Based on the CDR3 plus reference TRBV7-6 and TRBJ1-5, the full variable domain is GAGVSQSPRYKVTKRGQDVALRCDPISGHVSLYWYRQALGQGPEFLTYFNYEAQQDKSGLPNDRFSAERPEGSISTLTIQRTEQRDSAMYRCASSPRGGGEPQHFGDGTRLSIL.

V and J are TRBV9 and TRBJ2-3; weak D call: TRBD1 (6 bases). The germline CDR1 and CDR2 sequences are SGDLS and YYNGEE. CDR3 length: 15 residues. Trimming shortened V by 0 bases and J by 5 bases, and 13 bases separated the two germline ends. In DNA form, the CDR3 reads TGTGCCAGCAGCGTAGATGGGACACCGGGAGATACGCAGTATTTT. Its translation is CASSVDGTPGDTQYF.

The CDR3, as DNA: TGTGCCAGCTCACCAATCCAGGGGGAGGAAAAACTGTTTTTT. Protein sequence: CASSPIQGEEKLFF. This sequence joins TRBV18 and TRBJ1-4; TRBD1 aligns across 7 bases. The V and J ends lost 2 bases and 8 bases, in that order; junction bases with no gene match: 5. Germline assignment: CDR1 KGHSH and CDR2 LQKENI. This CDR3 contains 14 residues.

V usage is TRBV19 and J usage is TRBJ1-1; D is uncertain. Germline V gene data show CDR1 as LNHDA and CDR2 as SQIVND (reference sequence). V was pared by 7 bases and J by 1 base, with 16 bases between. This CDR3 contains 15 residues. The CDR3 spells CASISRGSRNTEAFF. The CDR3 DNA is TGTGCCAGTATATCACGAGGGAGTAGGAACACTGAAGCTTTCTTT.

This chain links TRBV7-7 with TRBJ2-1; the match to TRBD2 covers 9 bases. V was clipped by 0 bases and J by 7 bases; unmatched bases: 7. Germline V gives CDR1 SSHAT, CDR2 FNYEAQ (reference sequence). This CDR3 is built from 16 residues. This CDR3 is CASSLASSGGWNEQFF. For the CDR3, the DNA is TGTGCCAGCAGCTTAGCGAGTAGCGGGGGTTGGAATGAGCAGTTCTTC.

The V gene is TRBV5-1, the J gene TRBJ1-2, with D uncertain. The V gene's germline CDR1 is SGHRS and CDR2 YFSETQ. This CDR3 has 14 amino acids. V lost 4 bases and J 4 bases, leaving 14 bases between the germline ends. This CDR3 reads CASSPSSATYGYTF. The CDR3 nucleotides are TGCGCCAGCAGCCCTAGCTCGGCCACCTATGGCTACACCTTC. Based on the CDR3 plus reference TRBV5-1 and TRBJ1-2, the full variable domain is KAGVTQTPRYLIKTRGQQVTLSCSPISGHRSVSWYQQTPGQGLQFLFEYFSETQRNKGNFPGRFSGRQFSNSRSEMNVSTLELGDSALYLCASSPSSATYGYTFGSGTRLTVV.

This clone was seen only a few times. The chain carries TRBV20-1 and TRBJ2-5, with unresolved D. Germline CDR1 reads DFQATT; CDR2 reads SNEGSKA (reference sequence). Trimming removed 7 bases at V and 7 bases at J, with 10 bases between. CDR3 length equals 10 residues. CDR3 nucleotides: TGCAGTGTCTCGACGGGGACCCAGTACTTC. Translation: CSVSTGTQYF.

CDR3 bases: TGTGCCTGGAGTCCCGGGGGTGGTGGAGTGACCCAGTACTTC. It yields the protein CAWSPGGGGVTQYF. The V gene is TRBV30, the J gene TRBJ2-5; possibly TRBD2 for D (6 bases). The CDR3 covers 14 residues. Germline-derived CDR1 and CDR2 are GTSNPN and SVGIG (reference sequence). V was clipped by 2 bases and J by 7 bases, with 17 bases between them.

The V and J genes are TRBV6-4 and TRBJ2-3, with D maybe TRBD2 (6 bases). The germline V gene has CDR1 MRHNA and CDR2 SNTAGT. The length of the CDR3 is 14 residues. Trimming took 3 bases from V and 6 from J, leaving 13 bases between them. The CDR3 coding sequence is TGTGCCAGCAGTGATTGGGCGGGGATCGATACGCAGTATTTT. This sequence encodes CASSDWAGIDTQYF.

This chain joins TRBV30 and TRBJ1-3, with D hard to call. The CDR3 contains 12 residues. V dropped 5 bases and J dropped 2 bases, with 7 bases sitting between them. Germline loops: CDR1 GTSNPN, CDR2 SVGIG (reference sequence). CDR3 sequence (DNA): TGTGCCTGGGACACAACTGGAAACACCATATATTTT. It specifies CAWDTTGNTIYF.